This T cell receptor beta chain was recovered during a study of blood T cells in healthy people across ages. Primers used in a second PCR of about 6 to 11 cycles were a sample-barcoded 5' primer and a J-beta primer mix. TCRdb re-analysed the 5' RACE reads in MiXCR, keeping a single row per CDR3 protein. The table includes around 500,000 distinct CDR3 sequences, about 27% detected once. Losses at the gene ends were 3 bases for V and 6 bases for J; bases not matched to a gene: 12. The CDR3 is made up of 17 amino acids. From germline, CDR1 is ENHRY and CDR2 SYGVKD. Note on this clonotype: No antigen is known for it.

Study-level results: Both naive CD4+ cell counts and diversity were greater in long-lived donors than in aged donors. Leaving the PBMCs unsorted stopped any conclusive comparison of naive versus antigen-experienced cells.

The same data also went into a second study, on T cells of mothers and their children. That report adds: Nine systemically healthy Caucasian donors: three mothers, six children.

The TCR was taken from a boy between 2 and 15 years old in good health. The chain couples TRBV10-3 to TRBJ2-3; the match to TRBD2 covers 10 bases. Material: blood. The CDR3 spells CAISEGASGGPMDTQYF. The DNA for the CDR3 is TGTGCCATCAGTGAAGGGGCTAGCGGGGGTCCCATGGATACGCAGTATTTT.